This T cell receptor beta chain was profiled in a study of post-analysis software for immune sequencing data. On the study more broadly: Relapsing-remitting, secondary progressive and progressive-relapsing multiple sclerosis courses were included. Study results and caveats: The five TRBV segments detected at higher frequency in patients than in controls included TRBV5-6, TRBV5-1 and TRBV20-1. Those with multiple sclerosis, the patient group, showed significantly lower normalized Chao1 diversity than controls.

Trimming stripped 1 base from V and 5 bases from J, with 11 bases between. The CDR3 is made up of 13 amino acids. Germline V CDR1 and CDR2: DFQATT, SNEGSKA (reference sequence). Unique-molecular-identifier-tagged TCR beta cDNA libraries were used. TCRdb fed the PCR reads into MiXCR, producing one record per CDR3 protein. This table holds some 700,000 distinct CDR3 sequences, 55% to 60% found once. Turning to this clonotype: The antigen is not known.

This chain links TRBV20-1 with TRBJ2-5, with unresolved D. This clonotype originated in a girl aged 2 to 9 with multiple sclerosis. Sequenced material: blood. In DNA, the CDR3 is TGCAGTGCTAGAGGTAGCTTCGGGGAGACCCAGTACTTC. Amino acids: CSARGSFGETQYF.